This TCR beta chain originates from a study of T cell responses to AZD1222 COVID-19 vaccine. This clone was seen a handful of times. This CDR3 is built from 15 residues. Germline V lookup: CDR1 SGHTA, CDR2 FQGNSA. Germline trimming cut 5 bases from V and 1 base from J; bases unmatched to any gene: 6. Repertoires were generated with immunoSEQ multiplex PCR, while TCRdb's copy carries only in-frame clones and drops some. The sample includes some 84,000 clones, approximately 86% seen only once; the top ten take under 9%. This TCR was recovered from an adult in good health. Sequences were derived from peripheral blood, sampled on day 0 of AZD1222 vaccination. The rearrangement uses TRBV7-2 and TRBJ2-3, with 7 bases aligning to TRBD1. DNA of the CDR3: TGTGCCAGCAGCCCTCGGGACAGAGGCACAGATACGCAGTATTTT. It codes for CASSPRDRGTDTQYF.